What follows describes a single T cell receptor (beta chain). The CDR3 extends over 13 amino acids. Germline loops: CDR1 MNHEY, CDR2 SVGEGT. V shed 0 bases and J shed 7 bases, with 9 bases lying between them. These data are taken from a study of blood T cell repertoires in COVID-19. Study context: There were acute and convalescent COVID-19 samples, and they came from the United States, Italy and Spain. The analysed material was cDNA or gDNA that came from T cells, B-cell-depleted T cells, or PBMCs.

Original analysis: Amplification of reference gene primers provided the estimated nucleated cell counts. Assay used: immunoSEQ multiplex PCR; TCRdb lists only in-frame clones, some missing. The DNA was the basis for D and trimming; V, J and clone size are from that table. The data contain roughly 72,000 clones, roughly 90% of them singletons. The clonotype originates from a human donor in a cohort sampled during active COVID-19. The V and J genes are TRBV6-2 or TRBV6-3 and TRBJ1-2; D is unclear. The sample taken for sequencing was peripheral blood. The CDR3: CASSYSSGFGYTF. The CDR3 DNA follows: TGTGCCAGCAGTTACTCATCCGGGTTTGGCTACACCTTC.